The 6 T cell receptor beta chains given below trace back to one sample, sequenced in a study of cytotoxic CD8 clonotypes in ibrutinib-treated CLL. Profiled with immunoSEQ multiplex PCR; TCRdb holds only in-frame clones, not every one. The sample lists some 200,000 clones; 70% to 75% were seen once. Specimen: PBMCs, collected after 12 months of ibrutinib treatment. These receptors were obtained from a human donor with chronic lymphocytic leukemia.

The V and J genes are TRBV5-6 and TRBJ2-1; 7 bases are a match to TRBD1. This CDR3 comprises 13 residues. Germline CDR1 reads SGHDT; CDR2 reads YYEEEE. With 0 bases clipped from V and 8 bases from J, the junction kept 2 bases outside the gene matches. The CDR3 sequence is CASSLDRGDEQFF. DNA of the CDR3: TGTGCCAGCAGCTTGGACAGGGGCGATGAGCAGTTCTTC. Together with reference TRBV5-6 and TRBJ2-1, the CDR3 gives the full variable domain: DAGVTQSPTHLIKTRGQQVTLRCSPKSGHDTVSWYQQALGQGPQFIFQYYEEEERQRGNFPDRFSGHQFPNYSSELNVNALLLGDSALYLCASSLDRGDEQFFGPGTRLTVL.

The gene calls are TRBV7-9 and TRBJ2-3; D gene unclear. The CDR3 length is 15 residues. V was shortened by 5 bases and J by 2 bases, with 14 bases between the two germline ends. Germline V gene sequence: CDR1 SEHNR, CDR2 FQNEAQ (reference sequence). CDR3 amino acids: CASSPPLEHTDTQYF. The DNA of the CDR3 is TGTGCCAGCAGCCCCCCTTTGGAACACACAGATACGCAGTATTTT.

The gene calls are TRBV4-1 and TRBJ2-7; TRBD1 matches at 7 bases. Germline V gene sequence: CDR1 MGHRA, CDR2 YSYEKL. The J segment lost 5 bases and the V segment lost 1 base, leaving 5 bases of the junction unmatched. This CDR3 has 14 residues. CDR3 region: CASSQAQGIDEQYF. The CDR3 DNA reads TGCGCCAGCAGCCAAGCACAGGGGATCGACGAGCAGTACTTC.

This clone appeared a single time. The chain is built from TRBV10-3 and TRBJ1-2, with D perhaps matching TRBD1 (5 bases). This CDR3 region has 16 residues. Germline V CDR1 and CDR2: ENHRY, SYGVKD. Trimming took 3 bases from V and 0 from J, leaving 14 bases between them. The CDR3 nucleotides read TGTGCCATCAGTGAATCAGGGTGGGGAGCTAACTATGGCTACACCTTC. Translation: CAISESGWGANYGYTF.

The rearrangement uses TRBV28 and TRBJ1-1; D is ambiguous. V shed 1 base and J shed 3 bases, with 6 bases lying between them. CDR3 length: 13 amino acids. Germline CDR1 reads MDHEN; CDR2 reads SYDVKM. CDR3 DNA: TGTGCCAGCAGTTTATACGGAGACACTGAAGCTTTCTTT. This translates into CASSLYGDTEAFF.

J is TRBJ2-7 and V is TRBV21-1; TRBD1, as called in the table, went unchecked against the DNA. TRBV21-1 is a pseudogene. The CDR3 runs to 16 residues. Here the CDR3 reads CASSTGGQGAPYEQYF. As DNA, the CDR3 is TGTGCCAGCAGCACTGGGGGACAGGGGGCACCCTACGAGCAGTACTTC.